Listed here are 26 T cell receptor beta chains from one sample, sequenced in a study of CD8 T cells in ankylosing spondylitis. TCRdb ran MiXCR on the 5' RACE reads and lists one entry per CDR3 protein. The sample yields about 160,000 distinct CDR3 sequences, 9.8% seen once. Input material: blood, either unsorted or a sorted T cell fraction (not recorded which). The receptors were sampled from a female donor with ankylosing spondylitis or in good health (not recorded which).

This clonotype showed up just a few times. The gene calls are TRBV6-1 and TRBJ2-7, with a weak D call TRBD2 (5 bases). The CDR3 extends over 14 amino acids. Trimming left V 7 bases short and J 4 bases short, with 17 bases between. CDR1 and CDR2 from the germline V gene are MNHNS and SASEGT. This CDR3 is CASTNGPRRYEQYF. The CDR3 DNA reads as TGTGCCAGCACTAACGGGCCCAGGAGGTACGAGCAGTACTTC.

This clonotype occurred a few times. The V gene is TRBV13, the J gene TRBJ2-7; the D gene is possibly TRBD2 (6 bases). Trimming left V 5 bases short and J 3 bases short, with 14 bases between. The CDR3 has 14 residues. Germline V gene sequence: CDR1 PRHDT, CDR2 FYEKMQ (reference sequence). The DNA for the CDR3 is TGTGCCAGCAGCATTAGCGGAGGGAACTACGAGCAGTACTTC. It translates to CASSISGGNYEQYF.

This chain connects TRBV7-9 to TRBJ1-3; the D is unclear. The CDR3 runs 15 residues. Germline CDR1 is SEHNR and CDR2 is FQNEAQ (reference sequence). Trimming shortened V by 6 bases and J by 1 base, and 13 bases separated the two germline ends. The CDR3 is CASSSGLGSGNTIYF. In DNA, the CDR3 is TGTGCCAGCAGTTCCGGGCTGGGATCTGGAAACACCATATATTTT.

The genes are TRBV19 and TRBJ2-3; D gene ambiguous. CDR1 and CDR2 from the germline V gene are LNHDA and SQIVND (reference sequence). The V and J ends lost 3 bases and 1 base respectively, with 14 bases between them. CDR3 length: 16 residues. Here the CDR3 reads CASSIEPTLGTDTQYF. CDR3 DNA: TGTGCCAGTAGTATCGAACCAACCCTTGGCACAGATACGCAGTATTTT.

Comment on this clonotype: A much larger clone lies one base from this, so it may be a read error. The chain links TRBV20-1 to TRBJ2-1; D may be TRBD2 (6 bases). Germline CDR1 reads DFQATT; CDR2 reads SNEGSKA (reference sequence). The CDR3 extends over 14 amino acids. With 4 bases removed from V and 8 bases from J, the gap between germline ends came to 18 bases. CDR3 protein: CSATHPLSGDEQFF. CDR3 nucleotide sequence: TGCAGTGCTACCCACCCCCTTAGCGGTGATGAGCAGTTCTTC.

This clonotype was counted ten times or more. The CDR3: CASSPRTGRTGNTIYF. DNA for the CDR3: TGTGCCAGCAGCCCGCGGACCGGTCGAACGGGAAACACCATATATTTT. The chain has TRBV7-9 and TRBJ1-3; D uncertain. Trimming left V 5 bases short and J 4 bases short, with 18 bases between. The germline V gene has CDR1 SEHNR and CDR2 FQNEAQ (reference sequence). The CDR3 is made up of 16 amino acids. Variable domain in full (rest from reference TRBV7-9 and TRBJ1-3): DTGVSQNPRHKITKRGQNVTFRCDPISEHNRLYWYRQTLGQGPEFLTYFQNEAQLEKSRLLSDRFSAERPKGSFSTLEIQRTEQGDSAMYLCASSPRTGRTGNTIYFGEGSWLTVV.

The table lists this clonotype with many counts. This sequence joins TRBV5-5 and TRBJ2-1; 7 nucleotides match TRBD2. After removal of 4 bases from V and 4 bases from J, the junction contained 8 bases not matched to a gene. CDR1 and CDR2 from the germline V gene are SGHKS and YYEKEE (reference sequence). The CDR3 is made up of 15 amino acids. The chain's CDR3 is CASSPGWGGYNEQFF. The DNA for the CDR3 is TGTGCCAGCAGCCCGGGTTGGGGAGGGTACAATGAGCAGTTCTTC.

The J gene is TRBJ2-1, the V gene TRBV19, with 7 bases that match TRBD1. The CDR3 is made up of 17 amino acids. J lost 4 bases, V lost 4 bases, and 13 bases had no gene match. Looked up from germline, CDR1 is LNHDA and CDR2 is SQIVND (reference sequence). CDR3 DNA sequence: TGTGCCAGTAGTACTATGGAGTGGAGGACAGGTTACAATGAGCAGTTCTTC. Protein product: CASSTMEWRTGYNEQFF.

There are a few counts of this clonotype. The chain uses TRBV27 and TRBJ1-1, with D unresolved. Trimming pared 8 bases from V and 0 bases from J, leaving 10 bases between. This CDR3 has 13 residues. Germline V gene data show CDR1 as MNHEY and CDR2 as SMNVEV (reference sequence). The CDR3 here is CASGSVVNTEAFF. DNA of the CDR3: TGTGCCAGCGGTTCTGTCGTGAACACTGAAGCTTTCTTT.

The gene calls are TRBV30 and TRBJ2-5; 7 bases agree with TRBD2. The V gene end was trimmed by 1 base and the J gene end by 5 bases; junction bases not matched to a gene: 7. Germline V CDR1 and CDR2: GTSNPN, SVGIG (reference sequence). This CDR3 is 14 amino acids long. CDR3 loop: CAWSGGTIGETQYF. The CDR3 DNA is TGTGCCTGGAGTGGGGGGACTATAGGGGAGACCCAGTACTTC.

This clonotype was counted only a few times. The chain employs TRBV19 and TRBJ2-2, with D unclear. Germline-derived CDR1 and CDR2 are LNHDA and SQIVND (reference sequence). The CDR3 contains 11 residues. V lost 7 bases and J 3 bases, leaving 3 bases between the germline ends. CDR3 sequence (DNA): TGTGCCAGTAAGGACACCGGGGAGCTGTTTTTT. Protein sequence: CASKDTGELFF.

This chain joins TRBV12-3 or TRBV12-4 and TRBJ2-7; 8 positions match TRBD2. The CDR3 runs 16 residues. The J segment lost 3 bases and the V segment lost 6 bases, leaving 13 bases of the junction unmatched. The CDR3 DNA reads as TGTGCCAGCAGCCCATCCGCCGGGGGGGCGGGCTACGAGCAGTACTTC. Encoded protein: CASSPSAGGAGYEQYF.

The chain links TRBV9 to TRBJ1-4; a possible D gene is TRBD1 (5 bases). The CDR3 is 16 amino acids. Trimming cost V 3 bases and J 7 bases, with 19 bases left between them. Germline V gene sequence: CDR1 SGDLS, CDR2 YYNGEE. CDR3 nucleotide sequence: TGTGCCAGCAGCGCAAGCGCCGGGACCAGGGCTGAAAAACTGTTTTTT. It codes for CASSASAGTRAEKLFF.

The chain links TRBV20-1 to TRBJ2-3; D is possibly TRBD2 (7 bases). This CDR3 is built from 14 residues. V gave up 5 bases and J gave up 4 bases, with 16 bases separating them. The germline V gene encodes CDR1 DFQATT and CDR2 SNEGSKA (reference sequence). This chain's CDR3 is CSAGHLGGADTQYF. The CDR3 DNA follows: TGCAGTGCTGGACACCTAGGGGGGGCAGATACGCAGTATTTT.

This clonotype occurred many times. The chain has TRBV20-1 and TRBJ2-1; D may be TRBD2 (5 bases). Germline CDR1 is DFQATT and CDR2 is SNEGSKA (reference sequence). The ends were cut back, 5 bases at V and 0 bases at J, with 11 bases in the middle. The CDR3 loop spans 14 amino acids. The CDR3 protein is CSARKLGSYNEQFF. The DNA for the CDR3 is TGCAGTGCTCGTAAACTAGGCTCCTACAATGAGCAGTTCTTC.

This clonotype was observed a handful of times. V is TRBV7-9 and J is TRBJ1-1, with D uncertain. Trimming cost V 5 bases and J 0 bases, with 10 bases left between them. The CDR3 runs to 14 residues. Looked up from germline, CDR1 is SEHNR and CDR2 is FQNEAQ (reference sequence). CDR3 DNA: TGTGCCAGCAGCCCCGGGATTATGAACACTGAAGCTTTCTTT. Translated: CASSPGIMNTEAFF.

The CDR3 sequence is CASGPTGNEQFF. For the CDR3, the DNA is TGTGCTAGTGGCCCTACAGGTAATGAGCAGTTCTTC. The rearrangement uses TRBV12-5 and TRBJ2-1; TRBD1 might be the D (5 bases). Germline lookup yields CDR1 LGHNT and CDR2 FRNRAP. Trimming took 6 bases from V and 7 from J, leaving 10 bases between them. There are 12 residues in the CDR3.

The sample holds a few counts of this clonotype. J is TRBJ2-5 and V is TRBV7-2; D is ambiguous. This CDR3 region has 13 residues. Germline CDR1 reads SGHTA; CDR2 reads FQGNSA. V was trimmed by 6 bases and J by 2 bases, leaving 10 bases between them. The CDR3 sequence: CASRSTRQETQYF. Written as DNA, the CDR3 is TGTGCCAGCAGGTCTACCAGGCAAGAGACCCAGTACTTC.

V and J are TRBV7-9 and TRBJ2-3, with a weak D call TRBD1 (6 bases). Per the germline V gene, CDR1 is SEHNR and CDR2 is FQNEAQ (reference sequence). The CDR3 runs to 17 residues. Trimming took 1 base from V and 2 from J, leaving 16 bases between them. CDR3 residues: CASSLVTGLRDTDTQYF. CDR3 DNA sequence: TGTGCCAGCAGCTTAGTCACAGGGCTACGGGACACAGATACGCAGTATTTT.

This clonotype has only a few counts. This chain uses TRBV6-1 with TRBJ1-6, with D maybe TRBD1 (5 bases). Germline values: CDR1 MNHNS, CDR2 SASEGT. V lost 4 bases to trimming and J lost 10 bases, with 14 bases between them. This CDR3 is 14 amino acids long. CDR3 coding DNA: TGTGCCAGCAGTGTGGATAGGGGAGGATCACCCCTCCACTTT. It translates to CASSVDRGGSPLHF.

This chain connects TRBV27 to TRBJ2-7; D gene uncertain. Trimming left V 6 bases short and J 4 bases short, with 7 bases between. This CDR3 has 11 residues. Per germline, CDR1 MNHEY and CDR2 SMNVEV (reference sequence). For the CDR3, the DNA is TGTGCCAGCAGGATCCGGTACGAGCAGTACTTC. Translated: CASRIRYEQYF.

This clonotype has at least ten counts. The chain is built from TRBV4-1 and TRBJ2-1; perhaps TRBD2 as D (5 bases). V was shortened by 0 bases and J by 9 bases, with 6 bases between the two germline ends. The germline V gene encodes CDR1 MGHRA and CDR2 YSYEKL. CDR3 length: 12 amino acids. The CDR3: CASSQEEAEQFF. The CDR3 DNA is TGCGCCAGCAGCCAAGAGGAGGCTGAGCAGTTCTTC.

The J gene is TRBJ2-7, the V gene TRBV6-1, with D possibly matching TRBD1 (6 bases). Trimming pared 7 bases from V and 3 bases from J, leaving 13 bases between. The CDR3 loop spans 13 amino acids. Germline V gives CDR1 MNHNS, CDR2 SASEGT. The CDR3 bases are TGTGCCAGCAAAGACAGGATTGGCTACGAGCAGTACTTC. Translating it yields CASKDRIGYEQYF.

There are many counts of this clonotype. The rearrangement uses TRBV6-2 or TRBV6-3 and TRBJ2-2, with D maybe TRBD2 (6 bases). V gave up 5 bases and J gave up 7 bases, with 14 bases separating them. The CDR3 is 14 amino acids. Germline V lookup: CDR1 MNHEY, CDR2 SVGEGT. The CDR3 nucleotides read TGTGCCAGCAGTGCCCGACTAGGTGGCGGGGAGCTGTTTTTT. Translated: CASSARLGGGELFF.

The V and J genes are TRBV20-1 and TRBJ2-2; 12 bases match TRBD1. V lost 0 bases, J lost 7 bases, and 6 bases stayed unmatched. CDR1 is DFQATT and CDR2 is SNEGSKA in the germline V gene (reference sequence). CDR3 length: 16 residues. The CDR3 DNA reads as TGCAGTGCTAGAGAGCCGGGACAGGGGGCCGGCGGGGAGCTGTTTTTT. This codes for CSAREPGQGAGGELFF.

Only a few counts were recorded for this clonotype. The chain employs TRBV15 and TRBJ2-3; 8 nucleotides line up with TRBD2. V was pared by 5 bases and J by 6 bases, with 13 bases of the junction left unmatched. CDR1 is LNHNV, CDR2 YYDKDF, per germline (reference sequence). The CDR3 consists of 16 residues. CDR3 sequence (DNA): TGTGCCACCAGCGGACCGCCGGGACTAGACGAGGATACGCAGTATTTT. Encoded protein: CATSGPPGLDEDTQYF.